This T cell receptor (beta chain) was captured in a study of cytomegalovirus exposure and HLA in healthy donors. Study background: The same platform as the approximately 700 first-cohort repertoires was used for the 95 to 150 validation repertoires, a later analysis reported.

The CDR3 totals 16 residues. V shed 7 bases and J shed 0 bases, with 21 bases lying between them. CDR1 GTSNPN and CDR2 SVGIG come from the germline V gene (reference sequence). Broader study findings: In vitro confirmation showed a few CMV-associated chains to be CMV antigen specific. Altogether, 150 to 200 TCR beta chains were recorded as cytomegalovirus-associated. As was reported, the classifier diagnosed cytomegalovirus status with high specificity and sensitivity.

On this clone itself: What it recognizes is unknown.

TCRdb keeps only in-frame clones here, not all; method: immunoSEQ multiplex PCR. The table has hundreds of thousands of clones, roughly nine tenths seen once. This sequence was found in a man younger than 35 in good health and CMV-seropositive. Sequenced input: PBMCs. V and J are TRBV30 and TRBJ1-1, with a tentative D call TRBD1 (5 bases). The CDR3 DNA reads TGTGCCTTCCAGGGTGTGGGGGGAGGGATGAACACTGAAGCTTTCTTT. It codes for CAFQGVGGGMNTEAFF.